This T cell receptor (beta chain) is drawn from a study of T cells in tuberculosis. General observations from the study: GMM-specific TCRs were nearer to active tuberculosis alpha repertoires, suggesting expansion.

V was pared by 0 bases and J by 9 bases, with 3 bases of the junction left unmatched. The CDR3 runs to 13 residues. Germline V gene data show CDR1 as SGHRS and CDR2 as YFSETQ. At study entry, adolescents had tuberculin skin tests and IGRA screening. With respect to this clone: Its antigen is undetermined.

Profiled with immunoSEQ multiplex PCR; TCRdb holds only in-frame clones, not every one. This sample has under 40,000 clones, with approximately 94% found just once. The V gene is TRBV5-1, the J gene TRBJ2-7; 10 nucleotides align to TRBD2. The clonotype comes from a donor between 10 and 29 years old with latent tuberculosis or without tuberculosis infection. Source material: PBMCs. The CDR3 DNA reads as TGCGCCAGCAGCTTGGGGACTAGCGGTGTGCAGTACTTC. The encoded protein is CASSLGTSGVQYF.